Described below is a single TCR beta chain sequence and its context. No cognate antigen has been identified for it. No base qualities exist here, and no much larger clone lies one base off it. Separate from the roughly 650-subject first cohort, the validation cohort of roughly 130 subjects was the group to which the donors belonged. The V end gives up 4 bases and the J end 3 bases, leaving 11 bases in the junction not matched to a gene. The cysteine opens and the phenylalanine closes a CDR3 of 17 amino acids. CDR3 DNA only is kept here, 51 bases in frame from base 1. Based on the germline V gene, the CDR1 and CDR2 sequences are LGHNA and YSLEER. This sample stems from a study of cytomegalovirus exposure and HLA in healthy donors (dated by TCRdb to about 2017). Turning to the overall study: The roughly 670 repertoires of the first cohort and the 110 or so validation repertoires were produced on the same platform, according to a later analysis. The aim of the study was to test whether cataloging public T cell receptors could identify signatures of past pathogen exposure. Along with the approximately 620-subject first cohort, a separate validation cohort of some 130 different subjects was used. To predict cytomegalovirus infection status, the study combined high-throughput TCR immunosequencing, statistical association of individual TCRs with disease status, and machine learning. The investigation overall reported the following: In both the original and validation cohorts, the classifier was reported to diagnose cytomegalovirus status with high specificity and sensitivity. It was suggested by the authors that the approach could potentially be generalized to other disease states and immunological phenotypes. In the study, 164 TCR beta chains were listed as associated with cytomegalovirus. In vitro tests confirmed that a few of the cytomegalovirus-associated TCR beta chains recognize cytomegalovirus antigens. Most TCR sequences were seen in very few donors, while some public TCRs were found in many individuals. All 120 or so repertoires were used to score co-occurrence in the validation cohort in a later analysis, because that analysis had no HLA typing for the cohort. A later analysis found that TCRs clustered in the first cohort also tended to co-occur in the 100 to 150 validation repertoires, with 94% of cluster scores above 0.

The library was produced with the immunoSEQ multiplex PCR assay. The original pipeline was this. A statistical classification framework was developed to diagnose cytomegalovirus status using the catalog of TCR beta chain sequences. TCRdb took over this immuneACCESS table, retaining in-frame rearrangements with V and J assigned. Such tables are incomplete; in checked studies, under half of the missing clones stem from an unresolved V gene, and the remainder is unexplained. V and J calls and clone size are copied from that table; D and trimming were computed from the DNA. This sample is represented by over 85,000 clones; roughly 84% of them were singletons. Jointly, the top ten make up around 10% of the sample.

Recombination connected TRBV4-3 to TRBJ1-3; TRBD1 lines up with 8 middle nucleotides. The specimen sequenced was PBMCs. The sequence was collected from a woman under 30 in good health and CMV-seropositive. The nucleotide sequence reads TGCGCCAGCAGCCTGACGTGGACAGGGTCGGTTGGAAACACCATATATTTT. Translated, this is CASSLTWTGSVGNTIYF.